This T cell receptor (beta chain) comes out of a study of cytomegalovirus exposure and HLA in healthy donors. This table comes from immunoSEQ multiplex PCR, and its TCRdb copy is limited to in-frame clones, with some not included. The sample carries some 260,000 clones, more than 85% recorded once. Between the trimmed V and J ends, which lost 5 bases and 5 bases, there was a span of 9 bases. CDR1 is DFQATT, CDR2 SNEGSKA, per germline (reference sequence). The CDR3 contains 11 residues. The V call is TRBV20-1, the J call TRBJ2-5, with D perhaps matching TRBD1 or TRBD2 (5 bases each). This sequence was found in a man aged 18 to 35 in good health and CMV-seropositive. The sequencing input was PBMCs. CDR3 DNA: TGCAGTGCTTACAGGAGGGAGACCCAGTACTTC. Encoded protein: CSAYRRETQYF.